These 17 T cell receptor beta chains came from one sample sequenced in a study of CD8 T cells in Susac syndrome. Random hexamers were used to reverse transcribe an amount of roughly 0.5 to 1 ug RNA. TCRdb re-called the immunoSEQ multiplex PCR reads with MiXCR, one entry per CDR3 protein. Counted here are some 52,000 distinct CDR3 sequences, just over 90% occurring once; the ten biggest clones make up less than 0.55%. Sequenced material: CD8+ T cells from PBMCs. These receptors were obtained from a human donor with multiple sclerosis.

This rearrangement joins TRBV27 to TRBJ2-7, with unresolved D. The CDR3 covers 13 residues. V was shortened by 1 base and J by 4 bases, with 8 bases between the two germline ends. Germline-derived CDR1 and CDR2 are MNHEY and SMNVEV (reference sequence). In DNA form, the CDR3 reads TGTGCCAGCAGTTTATACAAGACGTACGAGCAGTACTTC. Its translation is CASSLYKTYEQYF.

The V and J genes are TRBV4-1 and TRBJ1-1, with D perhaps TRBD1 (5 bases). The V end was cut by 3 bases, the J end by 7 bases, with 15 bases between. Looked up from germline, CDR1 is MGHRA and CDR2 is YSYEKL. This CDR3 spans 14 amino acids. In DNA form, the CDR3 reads TGCGCCAGCAGCCAGGGACTCCTGATGGGTGAAGCTTTCTTT. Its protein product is CASSQGLLMGEAFF.

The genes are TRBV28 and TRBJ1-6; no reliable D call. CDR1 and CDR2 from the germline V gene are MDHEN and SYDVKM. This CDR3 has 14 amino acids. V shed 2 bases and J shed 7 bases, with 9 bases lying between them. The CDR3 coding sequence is TGTGCCAGCAGTTTAATGATTCCCAATTCACCCCTCCACTTT. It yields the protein CASSLMIPNSPLHF.

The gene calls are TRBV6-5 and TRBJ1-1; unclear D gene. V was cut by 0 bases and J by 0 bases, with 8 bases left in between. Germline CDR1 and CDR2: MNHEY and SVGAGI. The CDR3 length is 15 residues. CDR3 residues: CASSYSGYLNTEAFF. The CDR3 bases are TGTGCCAGCAGTTACTCGGGGTACCTGAACACTGAAGCTTTCTTT.

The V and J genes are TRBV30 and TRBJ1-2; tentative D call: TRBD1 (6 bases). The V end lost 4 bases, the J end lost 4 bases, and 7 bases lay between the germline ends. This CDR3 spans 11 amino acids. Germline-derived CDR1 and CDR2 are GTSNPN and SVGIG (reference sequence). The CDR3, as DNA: TGTGCCTGGAAAGGGGGCTATGGCTACACCTTC. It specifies CAWKGGYGYTF.

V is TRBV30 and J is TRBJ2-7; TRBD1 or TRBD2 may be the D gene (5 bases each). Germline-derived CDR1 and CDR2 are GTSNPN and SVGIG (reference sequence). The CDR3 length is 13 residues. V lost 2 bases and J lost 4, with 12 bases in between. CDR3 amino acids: CAWSPGTKYEQYF. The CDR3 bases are TGTGCCTGGAGTCCCGGGACCAAGTACGAGCAGTACTTC.

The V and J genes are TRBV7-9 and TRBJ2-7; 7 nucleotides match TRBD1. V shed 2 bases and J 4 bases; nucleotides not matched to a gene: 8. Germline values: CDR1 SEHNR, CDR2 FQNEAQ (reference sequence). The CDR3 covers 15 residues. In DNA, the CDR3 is TGTGCCAGCAGCTTACCCCAAGGGACAGCTTACGAGCAGTACTTC. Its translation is CASSLPQGTAYEQYF.

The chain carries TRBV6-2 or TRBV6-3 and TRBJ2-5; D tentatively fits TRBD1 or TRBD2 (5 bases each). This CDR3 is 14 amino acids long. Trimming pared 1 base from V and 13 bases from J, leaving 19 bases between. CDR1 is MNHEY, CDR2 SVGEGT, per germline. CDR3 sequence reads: CASSYLGRFGEVYF. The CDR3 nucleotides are TGTGCCAGCAGTTACTTGGGACGGTTCGGAGAGGTGTACTTC.

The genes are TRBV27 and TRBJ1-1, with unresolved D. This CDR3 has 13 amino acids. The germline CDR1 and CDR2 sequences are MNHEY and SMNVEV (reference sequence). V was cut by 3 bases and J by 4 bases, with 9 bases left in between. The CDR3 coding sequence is TGTGCCAGCAGTTTGAGTATCTCCACTGAAGCTTTCTTT. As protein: CASSLSISTEAFF.

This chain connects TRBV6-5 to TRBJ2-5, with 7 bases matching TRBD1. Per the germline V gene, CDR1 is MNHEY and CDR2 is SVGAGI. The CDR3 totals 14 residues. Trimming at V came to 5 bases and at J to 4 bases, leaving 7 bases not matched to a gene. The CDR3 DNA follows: TGTGCCAGCAGTGCCACAGGGGACCGAGAGACCCAGTACTTC. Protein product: CASSATGDRETQYF.

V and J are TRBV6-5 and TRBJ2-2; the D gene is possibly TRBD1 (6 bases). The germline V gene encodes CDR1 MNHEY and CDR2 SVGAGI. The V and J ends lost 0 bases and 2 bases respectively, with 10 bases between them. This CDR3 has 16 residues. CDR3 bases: TGTGCCAGCAGTTACTCGAGAGGGGGTAACACCGGGGAGCTGTTTTTT. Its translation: CASSYSRGGNTGELFF.

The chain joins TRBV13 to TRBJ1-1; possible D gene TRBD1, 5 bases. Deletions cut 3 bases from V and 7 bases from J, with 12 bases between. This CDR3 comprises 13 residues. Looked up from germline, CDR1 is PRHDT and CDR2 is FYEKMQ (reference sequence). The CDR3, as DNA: TGTGCCAGCAGCTTGGGGGGAGCAGATGAAGCTTTCTTT. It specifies CASSLGGADEAFF.

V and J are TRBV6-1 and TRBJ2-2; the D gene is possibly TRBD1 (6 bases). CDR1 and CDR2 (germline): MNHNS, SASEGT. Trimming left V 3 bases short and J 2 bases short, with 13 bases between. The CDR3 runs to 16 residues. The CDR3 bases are TGTGCCAGCAGTGACCCTGGGACACCTAACACCGGGGAGCTGTTTTTT. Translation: CASSDPGTPNTGELFF.

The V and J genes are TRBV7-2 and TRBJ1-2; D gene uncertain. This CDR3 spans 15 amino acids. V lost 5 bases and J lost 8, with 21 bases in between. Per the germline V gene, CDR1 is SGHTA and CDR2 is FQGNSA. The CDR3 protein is CASSPLGGLAGGYTF. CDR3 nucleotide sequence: TGTGCCAGCAGCCCTTTAGGTGGGTTGGCGGGAGGCTACACCTTC. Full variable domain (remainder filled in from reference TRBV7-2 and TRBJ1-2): GAGVSQSPSNKVTEKGKDVELRCDPISGHTALYWYRQSLGQGLEFLIYFQGNSAPDKSGLPSDRFSAERTGGSVSTLTIQRTQQEDSAVYLCASSPLGGLAGGYTFGSGTRLTVV.

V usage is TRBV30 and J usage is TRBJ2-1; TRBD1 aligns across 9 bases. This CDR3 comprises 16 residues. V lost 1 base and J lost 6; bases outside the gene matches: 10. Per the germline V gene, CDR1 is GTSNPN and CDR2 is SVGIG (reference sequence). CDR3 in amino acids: CAWSGTWDRETNEQFF. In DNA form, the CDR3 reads TGTGCCTGGAGTGGGACGTGGGACAGGGAAACCAATGAGCAGTTCTTC.

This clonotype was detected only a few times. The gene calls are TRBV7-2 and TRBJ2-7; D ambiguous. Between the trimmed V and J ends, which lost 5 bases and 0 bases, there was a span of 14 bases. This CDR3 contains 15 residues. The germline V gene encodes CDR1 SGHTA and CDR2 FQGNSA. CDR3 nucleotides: TGTGCCAGCAGCCCTCCGAACCGGGCCTCCTACGAGCAGTACTTC. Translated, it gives CASSPPNRASYEQYF. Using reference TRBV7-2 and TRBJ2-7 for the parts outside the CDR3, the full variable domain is GAGVSQSPSNKVTEKGKDVELRCDPISGHTALYWYRQSLGQGLEFLIYFQGNSAPDKSGLPSDRFSAERTGGSVSTLTIQRTQQEDSAVYLCASSPPNRASYEQYFGPGTRLTVT.

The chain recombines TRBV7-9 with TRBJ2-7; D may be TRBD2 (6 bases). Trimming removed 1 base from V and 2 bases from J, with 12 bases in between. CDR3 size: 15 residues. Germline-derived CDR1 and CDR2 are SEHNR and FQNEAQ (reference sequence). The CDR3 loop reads CASSLVGSSPYEQYF. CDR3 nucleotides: TGTGCCAGCAGCTTAGTCGGGAGTAGCCCCTACGAGCAGTACTTC. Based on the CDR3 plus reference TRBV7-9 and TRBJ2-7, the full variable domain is DTGVSQNPRHKITKRGQNVTFRCDPISEHNRLYWYRQTLGQGPEFLTYFQNEAQLEKSRLLSDRFSAERPKGSFSTLEIQRTEQGDSAMYLCASSLVGSSPYEQYFGPGTRLTVT.